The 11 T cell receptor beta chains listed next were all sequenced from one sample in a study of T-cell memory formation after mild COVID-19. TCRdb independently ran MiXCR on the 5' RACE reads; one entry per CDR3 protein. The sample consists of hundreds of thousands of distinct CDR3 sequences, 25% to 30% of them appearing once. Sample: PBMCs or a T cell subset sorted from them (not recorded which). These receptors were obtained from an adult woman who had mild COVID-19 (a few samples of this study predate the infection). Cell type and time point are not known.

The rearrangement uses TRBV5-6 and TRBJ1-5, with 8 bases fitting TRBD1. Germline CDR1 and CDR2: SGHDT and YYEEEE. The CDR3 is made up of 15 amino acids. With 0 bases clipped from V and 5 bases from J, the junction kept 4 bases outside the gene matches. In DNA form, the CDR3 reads TGTGCCAGCAGCTTGGTGGACAGGGACGATCAGCCCCAGCATTTT. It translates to CASSLVDRDDQPQHF.

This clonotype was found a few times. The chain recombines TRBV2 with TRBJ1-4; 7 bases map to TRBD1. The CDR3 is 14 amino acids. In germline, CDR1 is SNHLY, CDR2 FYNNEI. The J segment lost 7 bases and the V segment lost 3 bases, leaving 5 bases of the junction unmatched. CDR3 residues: CASSDEGASEKLFF. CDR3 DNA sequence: TGTGCCAGCAGTGATGAGGGGGCGAGTGAAAAACTGTTTTTT.

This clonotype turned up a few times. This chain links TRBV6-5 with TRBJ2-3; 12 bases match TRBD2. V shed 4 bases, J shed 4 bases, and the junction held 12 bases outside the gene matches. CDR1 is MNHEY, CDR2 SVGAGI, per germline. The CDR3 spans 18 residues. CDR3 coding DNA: TGTGCCAGCAGTTCCACCGGACTAGCGGGAAGGCGAGCAGATACGCAGTATTTT. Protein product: CASSSTGLAGRRADTQYF.

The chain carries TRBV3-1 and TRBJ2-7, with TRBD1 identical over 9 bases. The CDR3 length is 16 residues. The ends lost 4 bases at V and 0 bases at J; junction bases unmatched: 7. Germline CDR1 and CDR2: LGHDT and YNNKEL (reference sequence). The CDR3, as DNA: TGTGCCAGCAGCCTCGGGACAGGGCGAAGCTCCTACGAGCAGTACTTC. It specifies CASSLGTGRSSYEQYF.

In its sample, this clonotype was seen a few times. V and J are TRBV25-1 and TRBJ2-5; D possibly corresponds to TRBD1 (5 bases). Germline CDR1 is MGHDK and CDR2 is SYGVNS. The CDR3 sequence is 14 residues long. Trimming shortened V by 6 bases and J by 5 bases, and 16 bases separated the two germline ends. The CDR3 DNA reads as TGTGCCAGCAGGATGGGGCGGAGAGAGGAGACCCAGTACTTC. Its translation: CASRMGRREETQYF.

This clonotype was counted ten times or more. This CDR3 reads CASSSTGVEQYF. DNA for the CDR3: TGTGCCAGCAGCTCCACAGGGGTTGAGCAGTACTTC. The rearrangement links TRBV7-3 to TRBJ2-7; 7 nucleotides line up with TRBD1. The V gene's germline CDR1 is SGHTA and CDR2 FQGTGA. The CDR3 covers 12 residues. Germline trimming cut 4 bases from V and 7 bases from J; bases unmatched to any gene: 4.

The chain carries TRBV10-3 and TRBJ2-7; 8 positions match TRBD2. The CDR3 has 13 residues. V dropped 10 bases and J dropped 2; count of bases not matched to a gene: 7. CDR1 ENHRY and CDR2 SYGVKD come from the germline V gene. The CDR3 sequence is CANNSGITYEQYF. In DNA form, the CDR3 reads TGTGCCAACAATAGCGGGATAACCTACGAGCAGTACTTC.

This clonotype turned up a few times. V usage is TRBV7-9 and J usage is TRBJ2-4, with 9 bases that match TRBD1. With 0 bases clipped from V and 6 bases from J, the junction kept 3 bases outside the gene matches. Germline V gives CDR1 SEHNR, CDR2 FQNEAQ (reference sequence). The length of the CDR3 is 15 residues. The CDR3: CASSLAGQGRNIQYF. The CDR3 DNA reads TGTGCCAGCAGCTTAGCGGGACAGGGAAGAAACATTCAGTACTTC.

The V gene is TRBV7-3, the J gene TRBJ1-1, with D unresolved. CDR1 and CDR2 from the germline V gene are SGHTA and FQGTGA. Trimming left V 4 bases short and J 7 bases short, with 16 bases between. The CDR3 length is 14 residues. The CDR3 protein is CASSYYSNGNEAFF. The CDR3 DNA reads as TGTGCCAGCAGCTACTACAGTAACGGGAATGAAGCTTTCTTT.

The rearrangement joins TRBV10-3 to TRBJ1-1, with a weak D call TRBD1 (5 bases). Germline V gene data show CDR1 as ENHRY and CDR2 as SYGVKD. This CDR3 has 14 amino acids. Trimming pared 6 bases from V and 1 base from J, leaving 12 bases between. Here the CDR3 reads CAIRTDTKNTEAFF. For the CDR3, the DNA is TGTGCCATCAGGACAGACACGAAGAACACTGAAGCTTTCTTT.

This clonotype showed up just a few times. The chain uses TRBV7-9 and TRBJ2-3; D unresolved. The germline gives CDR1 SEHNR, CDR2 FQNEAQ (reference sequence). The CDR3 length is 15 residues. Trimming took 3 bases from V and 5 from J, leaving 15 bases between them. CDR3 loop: CASSFVGFGLDTQYF. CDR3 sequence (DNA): TGTGCCAGCAGCTTTGTCGGGTTTGGGCTAGATACGCAGTATTTT.